Reported below is one T cell receptor beta chain. The antigen is unknown. Trimming removed 5 bases from V and 5 bases from J; junction bases left unmatched: 5. The CDR3 runs 13 residues. The record originates from a study of T-cell reconstitution after alpha-beta-depleted transplantation in children. Unique molecular identifiers tagged the TCRbeta library. From the PCR reads, TCRdb called clonotypes with MiXCR, one entry per CDR3 protein. The sample holds hundreds of thousands of distinct CDR3 sequences, about an eighth seen once. The study, taken as a whole, reports: In patients about two months after transplant, alpha-beta T cells reportedly arose from several hundred expanded graft clones. T-cell counts and diversity at one year post-transplant came mainly from newly produced T cells.

This specimen consisted of PBMCs, obtained before TCRalphabeta/CD19-depleted stem cell transplant. The receptor's source is a girl aged 2-10 years with congenital amegakaryocytic thrombocytopenia, due to receive a stem cell transplant. The chain uses TRBV12-3 or TRBV12-4 and TRBJ2-7, with TRBD2 matching 8 bases. For the CDR3, the DNA is TGTGCCAGCAGTCCCTTAGCGGGAAACGAGCAGTACTTC. It encodes CASSPLAGNEQYF.